The following is a TCR beta chain sequence with its context. This entry is derived from a study of blood T cell repertoires in COVID-19. Study-level background: Samples of COVID-19 (acute and convalescent) were obtained from the United States, Italy and Spain. PBMCs, B-cell-depleted T cells, or T cells were the source of the cDNA or gDNA that made up the material.

In the source study's methods: Amplifying reference gene primers gave estimates of nucleated cell counts. Data came from immunoSEQ multiplex PCR; TCRdb stores just in-frame clones and leaves some out. V, J and clone size are taken as reported in that table, and D and trimming were inferred from the DNA itself. The sample includes roughly 400,000 clones, about 90% of them seen just once. The CDR3 runs 18 residues. Germline V gives CDR1 SGHVS, CDR2 FQNEAQ. Trimming pared 1 base from V and 1 base from J, leaving 16 bases between. The sample consisted of peripheral blood. The rearrangement joins TRBV7-8 to TRBJ2-2; maybe TRBD1 (6 bases). The origin of this receptor is a woman aged 55 to 70 with COVID-19, enrolled during active disease. CDR3 sequence: CASSLVSSGTMNTGELFF. Written as DNA, the CDR3 is TGTGCCAGCAGCTTAGTGTCGTCCGGGACAATGAACACCGGGGAGCTGTTTTTT.